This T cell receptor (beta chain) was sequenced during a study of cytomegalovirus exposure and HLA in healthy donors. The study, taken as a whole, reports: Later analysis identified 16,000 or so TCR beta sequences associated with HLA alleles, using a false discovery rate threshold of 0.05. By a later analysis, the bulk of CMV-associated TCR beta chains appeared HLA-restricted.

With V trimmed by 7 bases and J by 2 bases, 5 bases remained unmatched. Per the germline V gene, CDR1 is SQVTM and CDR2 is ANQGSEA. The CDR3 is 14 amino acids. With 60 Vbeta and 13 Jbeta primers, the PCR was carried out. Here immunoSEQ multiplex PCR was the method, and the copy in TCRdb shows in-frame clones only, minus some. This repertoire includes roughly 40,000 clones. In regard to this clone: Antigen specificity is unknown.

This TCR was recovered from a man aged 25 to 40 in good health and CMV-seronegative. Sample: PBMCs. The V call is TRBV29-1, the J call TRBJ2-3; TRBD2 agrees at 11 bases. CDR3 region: CSGEGLADTDTQYF. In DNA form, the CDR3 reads TGCAGCGGTGAGGGACTAGCGGACACAGATACGCAGTATTTT.